Below, 26 T cell receptor beta chains from the same sample are listed, as sequenced in a study of cytomegalovirus exposure and HLA in healthy donors. The PCR ran on 60 Vbeta and 13 Jbeta primers. Here immunoSEQ multiplex PCR was the method, and the copy in TCRdb shows in-frame clones only, minus some. Among about 160,000 clones listed, roughly 82% were seen once. The sample comprised PBMCs. Every receptor here comes from a woman aged 45-65 years in good health and CMV-seropositive.

The table lists this clone with a count of one. The chain recombines TRBV5-1 with TRBJ2-7, with TRBD2 as a possible D gene (5 bases). This CDR3 region has 12 residues. Deletions cut 4 bases from V and 6 bases from J, with 11 bases between. CDR1 and CDR2 (germline): SGHRS, YFSETQ. For the CDR3, the DNA is TGCGCCAGCAGCGAAGGGAGTGCCGAGCAGTACTTC. Encoded protein: CASSEGSAEQYF.

The chain employs TRBV6-5 and TRBJ1-2; TRBD1 agrees at 8 bases. CDR1 and CDR2 (germline): MNHEY, SVGAGI. After removal of 0 bases from V and 6 bases from J, the junction contained 6 bases not matched to a gene. CDR3 length: 15 amino acids. The CDR3 sequence: CASSYSSTGDHGYTF. The CDR3 nucleotides are TGTGCCAGCAGTTACTCCTCGACAGGGGACCATGGCTACACCTTC.

The chain combines TRBV10-2 with TRBJ1-1; D not resolved. V shed 2 bases and J shed 6 bases, with 10 bases lying between them. The CDR3 runs to 13 residues. Germline assignment: CDR1 WSHSY and CDR2 SAAADI. The CDR3 loop is CASSEVAQAEAFF. CDR3 coding DNA: TGCGCCAGCAGTGAGGTGGCGCAGGCTGAAGCTTTCTTT.

The chain uses TRBV18 and TRBJ2-7; maybe TRBD1 (6 bases). Germline CDR1 KGHSH, CDR2 LQKENI. This CDR3 is built from 13 residues. Trimming cost V 0 bases and J 5 bases, with 8 bases left between them. CDR3 nucleotide sequence: TGTGCCAGCTCACCACCGGACAGTAACGAGCAGTACTTC. It is translated as CASSPPDSNEQYF.

The rearrangement links TRBV29-1 to TRBJ2-3; D is undetermined. V lost 5 bases to trimming and J lost 6 bases, with 15 bases between them. The CDR3 has 13 amino acids. CDR1 and CDR2 from the germline V gene are SQVTM and ANQGSEA. The DNA for the CDR3 is TGCAGCGTTTTAGACATAACCCCTGATACGCAGTATTTT. It translates to CSVLDITPDTQYF.

In this sample, this clone turned up a few times. This chain uses TRBV5-1 with TRBJ2-1, with 11 bases lining up with TRBD2. J gave up 0 bases and V 1 base, and 12 bases lay outside the gene matches. Germline lookup yields CDR1 SGHRS and CDR2 YFSETQ. The CDR3 consists of 20 residues. CDR3 nucleotides: TGCGCCAGCAGCTTGCCGGGGCTAGCGGGGGGCCGCGGCTCCTACAATGAGCAGTTCTTC. It yields the protein CASSLPGLAGGRGSYNEQFF.

V and J are TRBV5-1 and TRBJ2-5, with D hard to call. Germline values: CDR1 SGHRS, CDR2 YFSETQ. With 5 bases removed from V and 2 bases from J, the gap between germline ends came to 4 bases. The CDR3 loop spans 11 amino acids. This chain's CDR3 is CASSYQETQYF. Here the CDR3 DNA reads TGCGCCAGCAGTTATCAAGAGACCCAGTACTTC.

This chain joins TRBV9 and TRBJ2-7; 12 bases agree with TRBD1. Trimming cost V 3 bases and J 5 bases; bases outside gene matches: 3. From germline, CDR1 is SGDLS and CDR2 YYNGEE. CDR3 length equals 14 residues. The CDR3 sequence is CASSAGTGGNEQYF. The CDR3 coding sequence is TGTGCCAGCAGCGCCGGGACAGGGGGCAACGAGCAGTACTTC.

This clone was detected only a few times. The CDR3 nucleotides are TGTGCCAGCAGTGAAAAGGGTAAGGGGACTGAAGCTTTCTTT. It codes for CASSEKGKGTEAFF. The V and J genes are TRBV6-1 and TRBJ1-1; possible D gene TRBD1, 5 bases. The CDR3 runs to 14 residues. V was trimmed by 2 bases and J by 5 bases, leaving 12 bases between them. Germline CDR1 MNHNS, CDR2 SASEGT.

This clone appeared a few times. The J gene is TRBJ1-5, the V gene TRBV2; TRBD1 might be the D (5 bases). V lost 3 bases, J lost 5 bases, and 11 bases lay in between. The CDR3 covers 14 residues. The germline CDR1 and CDR2 sequences are SNHLY and FYNNEI. CDR3 protein: CASSDRVGDQPQHF. CDR3 bases: TGTGCCAGCAGTGACAGAGTAGGGGATCAGCCCCAGCATTTT.

The genes are TRBV7-9 and TRBJ1-5; the match to TRBD1 covers 8 bases. CDR3 length: 13 amino acids. CDR1 and CDR2 from the germline V gene are SEHNR and FQNEAQ (reference sequence). Trimming cost V 4 bases and J 5 bases; bases outside gene matches: 1. CDR3 residues: CASSSTGDQPQHF. The CDR3 DNA follows: TGTGCCAGCAGCTCGACAGGGGATCAGCCCCAGCATTTT.

The chain carries TRBV2 and TRBJ1-1; possibly TRBD1 for D (5 bases). There are 15 residues in the CDR3. Germline CDR1 SNHLY, CDR2 FYNNEI. Trimming pared 1 base from V and 0 bases from J, leaving 9 bases between. The CDR3 here is CASSEGTTLNTEAFF. The CDR3 DNA is TGTGCCAGCAGTGAAGGGACAACTCTGAACACTGAAGCTTTCTTT. Complete variable domain (other parts from reference TRBV2 and TRBJ1-1): EPEVTQTPSHQVTQMGQEVILRCVPISNHLYFYWYRQILGQKVEFLVSFYNNEISEKSEIFDDQFSVERPDGSNFTLKIRSTKLEDSAMYFCASSEGTTLNTEAFFGQGTRLTVV.

The chain's CDR3 is CAWADRANYYGYTF. CDR3 nucleotide sequence: TGTGCCTGGGCTGACAGGGCCAATTACTATGGCTACACCTTC. The chain employs TRBV30 and TRBJ1-2; 7 bases fit TRBD1. V shed 5 bases, J shed 3 bases, and the junction held 9 bases outside the gene matches. This CDR3 spans 14 amino acids. Germline CDR1 is GTSNPN and CDR2 is SVGIG (reference sequence). Together with reference TRBV30 and TRBJ1-2, the CDR3 gives the full variable domain: SQTIHQWPATLVQPVGSPLSLECTVEGTSNPNLYWYRQAAGRGLQLLFYSVGIGQISSEVPQNLSASRPQDRQFILSSKKLLLSDSGFYLCAWADRANYYGYTFGSGTRLTVV.

This clone appeared a few times. CDR3 amino acids: CASSDNRDGGTEAFF. The CDR3 region has the DNA TGTGCCAGCAGCGATAACAGGGACGGTGGAACTGAAGCTTTCTTT. The V gene is TRBV9, the J gene TRBJ1-1, with D possibly being TRBD1 (6 bases). The ends were cut back, 3 bases at V and 5 bases at J, with 17 bases in the middle. CDR3 length equals 15 residues. Germline V gene sequence: CDR1 SGDLS, CDR2 YYNGEE.

The rearrangement uses TRBV6-5 and TRBJ2-7, with 12 bases that match TRBD2. The ends lost 3 bases at V and 4 bases at J; junction bases unmatched: 4. This CDR3 contains 15 residues. Germline V gives CDR1 MNHEY, CDR2 SVGAGI. As DNA, the CDR3 is TGTGCCAGCAGTTATGGGCTAGCGGGGGGGTACGAGCAGTACTTC. It yields the protein CASSYGLAGGYEQYF.

The chain links TRBV19 to TRBJ1-2; TRBD1 matches 9 bases. The CDR3 is made up of 15 amino acids. Germline CDR1 LNHDA, CDR2 SQIVND (reference sequence). With 5 bases clipped from V and 4 bases from J, the junction kept 8 bases outside the gene matches. The CDR3 bases are TGTGCCAGTAGTGTAAACAGGGGGCTCGGCTATGGCTACACCTTC. It codes for CASSVNRGLGYGYTF.

This clone was seen a single time. V usage is TRBV10-3 and J usage is TRBJ2-5; 7 nucleotides line up with TRBD1. Germline V gene sequence: CDR1 ENHRY, CDR2 SYGVKD. V shed 7 bases and J 5 bases; nucleotides not matched to a gene: 13. The CDR3 sequence is 15 residues long. CDR3 amino acids: CAITSGTAVGETQYF. In DNA, the CDR3 is TGTGCCATCACCTCCGGGACAGCGGTTGGGGAGACCCAGTACTTC.

The chain joins TRBV11-2 to TRBJ2-3, with TRBD2 identical over 12 bases. This CDR3 spans 15 amino acids. The J segment lost 7 bases and the V segment lost 2 bases, leaving 4 bases of the junction unmatched. Germline V lookup: CDR1 SGHAT, CDR2 FQNNGV. The CDR3: CASSLLAGGRNTQYF. In DNA form, the CDR3 reads TGTGCCAGCAGCTTACTAGCGGGGGGGCGAAATACGCAGTATTTT.

The chain joins TRBV5-1 to TRBJ1-1, with D maybe TRBD1 (5 bases). Germline CDR1 SGHRS, CDR2 YFSETQ. The CDR3 length is 14 residues. The V gene lost 0 bases and the J gene lost 3 bases, with 9 bases spanning the gap. The CDR3 reads CASSLARVDTEAFF. In nucleotides, the CDR3 is TGCGCCAGCAGCTTGGCCAGGGTCGACACTGAAGCTTTCTTT. Full variable domain (rest looked up from reference TRBV5-1 and TRBJ1-1): KAGVTQTPRYLIKTRGQQVTLSCSPISGHRSVSWYQQTPGQGLQFLFEYFSETQRNKGNFPGRFSGRQFSNSRSEMNVSTLELGDSALYLCASSLARVDTEAFFGQGTRLTVV.

The CDR3 DNA reads as TGTGCCAGCTCACCGGGAAGGACTGCTGGAAACACCATATATTTT. Translated, it gives CASSPGRTAGNTIYF. The V call is TRBV18, the J call TRBJ1-3; no clear D. In germline, CDR1 is KGHSH, CDR2 LQKENI. This CDR3 spans 15 amino acids. V was cut by 3 bases and J by 2 bases, with 11 bases left in between. Complete variable domain (other parts from reference TRBV18 and TRBJ1-3): NAGVMQNPRHLVRRRGQEARLRCSPMKGHSHVYWYRQLPEEGLKFMVYLQKENIIDESGMPKERFSAEFPKEGPSILRIQQVVRGDSAAYFCASSPGRTAGNTIYFGEGSWLTVV.

The chain carries TRBV30 and TRBJ1-2; D not resolved. Germline V gives CDR1 GTSNPN, CDR2 SVGIG (reference sequence). This CDR3 is built from 15 residues. The ends were cut back, 2 bases at V and 8 bases at J, with 21 bases in the middle. CDR3 residues: CAWSSAVSLLGGYTF. DNA for the CDR3: TGTGCCTGGAGTTCGGCGGTAAGCCTTCTTGGGGGCTACACCTTC.

This sequence joins TRBV19 and TRBJ1-3, with a possible D match to TRBD1 (5 bases). The germline gives CDR1 LNHDA, CDR2 SQIVND (reference sequence). CDR3 length: 17 amino acids. Trimming pared 3 bases from V and 4 bases from J, leaving 19 bases between. In DNA, the CDR3 is TGTGCCAGTAGTATCCTCCGGACACGCTCGCGAGGAAACACCATATATTTT. Protein product: CASSILRTRSRGNTIYF.

The V call is TRBV6-5, the J call TRBJ1-5; maybe TRBD1 (5 bases). The CDR3 runs 15 residues. The V gene's germline CDR1 is MNHEY and CDR2 SVGAGI. V was pared by 2 bases and J by 6 bases, with 14 bases between. Written as DNA, the CDR3 is TGTGCCAGCAGTTACGTGGCAGGCGGGGGTCAGCCCCAGCATTTT. Translating it yields CASSYVAGGGQPQHF.

The chain couples TRBV4-2 to TRBJ1-6, with TRBD1 matching over 8 bases. The length of the CDR3 is 15 residues. Germline CDR1 LGHNA, CDR2 YNFKEQ. V lost 1 base, J lost 10 bases, and 6 bases stayed unmatched. The CDR3 nucleotides are TGTGCCAGCAGCCAAGCCAGGGGGCAGGACTCACCCCTCCACTTT. Its protein product is CASSQARGQDSPLHF.

This clone was counted between two and nine times. The chain employs TRBV19 and TRBJ1-6; the match to TRBD1 covers 9 bases. The CDR3 spans 14 residues. Trimming cost V 3 bases and J 7 bases; bases outside gene matches: 1. Germline V gene data show CDR1 as LNHDA and CDR2 as SQIVND (reference sequence). DNA for the CDR3: TGTGCCAGTAGTATTGACAGGGGGAATTCACCCCTCCACTTT. Translated, it gives CASSIDRGNSPLHF.

The chain carries TRBV6-4 and TRBJ1-3; 8 bases line up with TRBD1. Germline assignment: CDR1 MRHNA and CDR2 SNTAGT. With V trimmed by 4 bases and J by 0 bases, 14 bases remained unmatched. There are 19 residues in the CDR3. This CDR3 is CASSGPQGDKFFSGNTIYF. CDR3 nucleotides: TGTGCCAGCAGTGGTCCACAGGGGGACAAGTTTTTCTCTGGAAACACCATATATTTT.